This TCR beta chain was captured in a study of T cell responses to AZD1222 COVID-19 vaccine. Looking at the study overall: Pooled together were second doses at about 4 or about 12 weeks.

Study-wide results and limits: The span of vaccine-associated CD4 TCRs extended across spike, with dominance at 160-218 and 743-854. The donor group comprised mostly white British people and more females; the analysis possibly underestimated clonal diversity.

The junction had 10 bases not matched to a gene; V was cut back by 4 bases and J by 7 bases. Germline assignment: CDR1 MGHRA and CDR2 YSYEKL. The CDR3 has 15 amino acids. Sequencing used immunoSEQ multiplex PCR; TCRdb keeps in-frame clones, though not all of them. The top ten clones hold approximately 4% of a sample with some 140,000 clones, roughly 82% of them seen once. A remark on this clone: The antigen remains unidentified.

This chain uses TRBV4-1 with TRBJ2-1; 7 bases line up with TRBD2. The source is an adult in good health. The specimen comprised peripheral blood, sampled on day 0 of AZD1222 vaccination. This chain's CDR3 is CASSRAGSKSNEQFF. The DNA for the CDR3 is TGCGCCAGCAGCCGAGCGGGGAGCAAGTCAAATGAGCAGTTCTTC.